The 4 T cell receptor beta chains below were found in one sample sequenced in a study of graft-versus-host responses after intestinal transplantation. Here immunoSEQ multiplex PCR was the method, and the copy in TCRdb shows in-frame clones only, minus some. The data contain tens of thousands of clones, roughly 95% of them singletons. Their specific antigens are unknown. The sample here was unstimulated CD8+ T cells sorted from spleen or lymph node cells, taken before transplant. These receptors all come from a human donor who was the organ donor for an intestinal transplant.

The sample holds one count of this clone. The chain has TRBV15 and TRBJ1-1; perhaps TRBD1 as D (6 bases). Germline CDR1 LNHNV, CDR2 YYDKDF (reference sequence). The CDR3 consists of 14 residues. V gave up 5 bases and J gave up 1 base, with 11 bases separating them. The CDR3 is CATSAGATNTEAFF. The CDR3 DNA sequence: TGTGCCACCAGCGCAGGGGCCACGAACACTGAAGCTTTCTTT. The full variable domain, with the rest looked up from reference TRBV15 and TRBJ1-1, is DAMVIQNPRYQVTQFGKPVTLSCSQTLNHNVMYWYQQKSSQAPKLLFHYYDKDFNNEADTPDNFQSRRPNTSFCFLDIRSPGLGDTAMYLCATSAGATNTEAFFGQGTRLTVV.

The rearrangement joins TRBV4-1 to TRBJ2-4, with unresolved D. The CDR3 length is 14 residues. V was cut by 0 bases and J by 6 bases, with 9 bases left in between. Germline V gene sequence: CDR1 MGHRA, CDR2 YSYEKL. The CDR3 region is CASSQDPTPNIQYF. CDR3 sequence (DNA): TGCGCCAGCAGCCAAGACCCGACGCCAAACATTCAGTACTTC.

V and J are TRBV5-8 and TRBJ2-1, with a weak D call TRBD1 (6 bases). The CDR3 extends over 14 amino acids. Trimming took off 7 bases at V and 2 bases at J, with 13 bases between the two ends. Germline CDR1 SGHTS, CDR2 YDEGEE. The CDR3 nucleotides are TGTGCCAGCGGGGACACCACAACCTACAATGAGCAGTTCTTC. Translated, it gives CASGDTTTYNEQFF.

The J gene is TRBJ2-1, the V gene TRBV7-9; the match to TRBD2 covers 13 bases. J gave up 11 bases and V 4 bases, and 8 bases lay outside the gene matches. CDR1 is SEHNR and CDR2 is FQNEAQ in the germline V gene (reference sequence). CDR3 length: 15 amino acids. The CDR3 DNA reads TGTGCCAGCAGCTCTCCGACTAGCGGGGGGCCCAAGCAGTTCTTC. Translating gives CASSSPTSGGPKQFF.